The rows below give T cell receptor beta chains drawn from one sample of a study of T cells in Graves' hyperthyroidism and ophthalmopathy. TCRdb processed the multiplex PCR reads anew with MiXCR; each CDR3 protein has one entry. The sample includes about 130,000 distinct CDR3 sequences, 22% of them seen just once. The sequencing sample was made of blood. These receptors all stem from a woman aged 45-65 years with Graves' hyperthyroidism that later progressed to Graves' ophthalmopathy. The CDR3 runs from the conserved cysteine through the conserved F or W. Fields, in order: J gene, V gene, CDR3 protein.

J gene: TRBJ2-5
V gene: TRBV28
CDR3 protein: CASSPIAGGPRETQYF

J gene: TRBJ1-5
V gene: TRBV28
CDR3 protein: CASSFLRSSNQPQHF

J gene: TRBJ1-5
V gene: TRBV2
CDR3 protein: CASNRVGNQPQHF

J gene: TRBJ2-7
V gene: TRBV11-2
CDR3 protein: CASSLSQTPYEQYF

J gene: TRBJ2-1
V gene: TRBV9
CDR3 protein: CASSGSGSFGNEQFF

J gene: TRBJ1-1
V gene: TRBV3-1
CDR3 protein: CASSPGGVGEAFF

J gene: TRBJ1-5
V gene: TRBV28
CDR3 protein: CASSFPGRINQPQHF

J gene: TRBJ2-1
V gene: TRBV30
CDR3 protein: CARRGGITNEQFF

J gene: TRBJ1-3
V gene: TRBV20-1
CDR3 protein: CSAGQGGVSGNTIYF

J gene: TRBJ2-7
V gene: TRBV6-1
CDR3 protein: CASSTRQGAYEQYF

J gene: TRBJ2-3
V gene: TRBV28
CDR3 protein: CASSFLQGLAADTQYF

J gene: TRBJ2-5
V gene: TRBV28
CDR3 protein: CASSPRGGPRETQYF

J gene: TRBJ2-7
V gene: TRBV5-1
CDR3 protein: CASSLVSSYEQYF

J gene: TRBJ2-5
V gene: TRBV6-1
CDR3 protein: CASAGTSGFQETQYF

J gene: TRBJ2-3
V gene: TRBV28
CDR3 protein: CASSLPGGADTQYF

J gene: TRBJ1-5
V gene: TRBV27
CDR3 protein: CASLLNQPQHF

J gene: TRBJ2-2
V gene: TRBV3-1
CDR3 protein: CASSQDRRLVGGELFF

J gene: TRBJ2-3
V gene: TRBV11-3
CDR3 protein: CASSSHFTDTQYF

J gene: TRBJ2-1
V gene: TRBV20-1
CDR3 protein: CSAPLLAGVRSEQFF

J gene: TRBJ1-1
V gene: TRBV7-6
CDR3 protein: CASSPTGQGGNTEAFF

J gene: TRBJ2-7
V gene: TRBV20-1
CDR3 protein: CSAKDLGEISYEQYF

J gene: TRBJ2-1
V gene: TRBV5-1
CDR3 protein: CASSLTGESYNEQFF

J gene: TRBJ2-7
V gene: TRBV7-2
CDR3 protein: CASSRTDSFSHEQYF

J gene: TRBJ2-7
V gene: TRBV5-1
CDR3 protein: CASSLPTPYEQYF

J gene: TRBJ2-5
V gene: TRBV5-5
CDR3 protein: CASSGLAGGSETQYF